This TCR beta chain originates from a study of blood T cell repertoires in COVID-19. At the level of the study: The samples span acute and convalescent COVID-19 from the United States, Italy and Spain. PBMCs, B-cell-depleted T cells, or T cells were the source of the cDNA or gDNA that made up the material.

V was shortened by 0 bases and J by 1 base, with 4 bases between the two germline ends. Per germline, CDR1 MGHRA and CDR2 YSYEKL. This CDR3 has 14 amino acids. In the study's own analysis: Scientists estimated how many nucleated cells there were by amplifying reference gene primers. The assay was immunoSEQ multiplex PCR, and TCRdb's table has in-frame clones only and misses some. Clonal size and the V and J genes are those of that table, whereas D and trimming came from the DNA. The data show around 140,000 clones, about 81% seen once. The receptor was derived from an elderly woman with acute or convalescent COVID-19. Material for sequencing was peripheral blood. J is TRBJ2-4 and V is TRBV4-1; D is undetermined. CDR3 coding DNA: TGCGCCAGCAGCCAAGAAGCGGCCAAAAACATTCAGTACTTC. Its translation is CASSQEAAKNIQYF.